A single sample gave rise to the 14 T cell receptor beta chains below, sequenced in a study of early T cells in non-severe SARS-CoV-2 infection. TCRdb independently ran MiXCR on the 5' RACE reads; one entry per CDR3 protein. The data show about 84,000 distinct CDR3 sequences, 9.5% to 13% seen once. Sequenced: whole blood. These receptor sequences come from an adult who was a healthcare worker with PCR-confirmed SARS-CoV-2 infection or an uninfected control (not recorded which).

The rearrangement links TRBV28 to TRBJ2-2; 8 bases align to TRBD2. The CDR3 extends over 12 amino acids. Germline V gene sequence: CDR1 MDHEN, CDR2 SYDVKM. Trimming cost V 10 bases and J 6 bases; bases outside gene matches: 4. Here the CDR3 DNA reads TGTGCCATCCCCGGGGGGGCCGGGGAGCTGTTTTTT. Protein sequence: CAIPGGAGELFF.

This clonotype has more than one count but fewer than ten. J is TRBJ1-1 and V is TRBV20-1, with 11 bases matching TRBD1. V gave up 1 base and J gave up 4 bases; unmatched junction bases: 2. The CDR3 covers 14 residues. Germline V gene lookup returns CDR1 DFQATT and CDR2 SNEGSKA (reference sequence). For the CDR3, the DNA is TGCAGTGCTAGAGCCGGGACAGGGGGCACTGAAGCTTTCTTT. Its protein product is CSARAGTGGTEAFF.

The chain combines TRBV7-9 with TRBJ1-4, with a tentative D call TRBD1 (5 bases). Germline V lookup: CDR1 SEHNR, CDR2 FQNEAQ (reference sequence). The CDR3 loop spans 17 amino acids. V was clipped by 4 bases and J by 8 bases, with 23 bases between them. CDR3 loop: CASSSPHLPGTGEKLFF. The DNA for the CDR3 is TGTGCCAGCAGCTCCCCCCACCTACCCGGGACCGGGGAAAAACTGTTTTTT.

The rearrangement uses TRBV20-1 and TRBJ2-7, with 11 nucleotides matching TRBD2. After removal of 3 bases from V and 3 bases from J, the junction contained 4 bases not matched to a gene. Germline loops: CDR1 DFQATT, CDR2 SNEGSKA (reference sequence). This CDR3 region has 14 residues. In DNA form, the CDR3 reads TGCAGTGCTAGTATAGCGGGGGGGGTCTACGAGCAGTACTTC. Protein: CSASIAGGVYEQYF.

This clonotype was seen a few times. This sequence joins TRBV20-1 and TRBJ2-7; TRBD1 matches at 10 bases. Trimming took 0 bases from V and 4 from J; bases not matched to a gene: 6. This CDR3 spans 15 amino acids. The germline V gene has CDR1 DFQATT and CDR2 SNEGSKA (reference sequence). In nucleotides, the CDR3 is TGCAGTGCTAGAGATTTGAGGACAGGGGGTTACGAGCAGTACTTC. Its protein is CSARDLRTGGYEQYF.

This clonotype was found a few times. This chain connects TRBV7-9 to TRBJ1-6, with D hard to call. The CDR3 sequence is 17 residues long. Per the germline V gene, CDR1 is SEHNR and CDR2 is FQNEAQ (reference sequence). V lost 4 bases, J lost 1 base, and 14 bases lay in between. CDR3 protein: CASSSDRVLSYNSPLHF. CDR3 nucleotide sequence: TGTGCCAGCAGCTCAGACCGGGTTTTATCCTATAATTCACCCCTCCACTTT. The full variable domain, in which reference TRBV7-9 and TRBJ1-6 provide the parts outside the CDR3, is DTGVSQNPRHKITKRGQNVTFRCDPISEHNRLYWYRQTLGQGPEFLTYFQNEAQLEKSRLLSDRFSAERPKGSFSTLEIQRTEQGDSAMYLCASSSDRVLSYNSPLHFGNGTRLTVT.

This clonotype showed up many times. The chain couples TRBV28 to TRBJ2-3; 14 positions match TRBD2. The CDR3 covers 17 residues. J gave up 6 bases and V 6 bases, and 11 bases lay outside the gene matches. The V gene's germline CDR1 is MDHEN and CDR2 SYDVKM. CDR3 region: CASRGAGLAGARDTQYF. The CDR3 DNA is TGTGCCAGCAGGGGAGCGGGACTAGCGGGAGCAAGGGATACGCAGTATTTT.

As to this clonotype: Possible read error: a much larger clone is one base away. The rearrangement uses TRBV5-1 and TRBJ1-1, with D uncertain. Between the trimmed V and J ends, which lost 1 base and 4 bases, there was a span of 14 bases. Germline CDR1 reads SGHRS; CDR2 reads YFSETQ. This CDR3 has 15 amino acids. The CDR3 loop is CASSLRTRMGTEAFF. CDR3 in DNA: TGCGCCAGCAGCTTGCGAACCAGAATGGGCACTGAAGCTTTCTTT.

This clonotype was counted at least ten times. This sequence joins TRBV20-1 and TRBJ2-4; maybe TRBD1 (6 bases). Between the trimmed V and J ends, which lost 5 bases and 4 bases, there was a span of 15 bases. Germline V gene data show CDR1 as DFQATT and CDR2 as SNEGSKA (reference sequence). This CDR3 spans 14 amino acids. The CDR3 sequence is CSAYDQGTKNIQYF. CDR3 nucleotide sequence: TGCAGTGCTTACGACCAGGGGACAAAAAACATTCAGTACTTC.

The rearrangement joins TRBV5-4 to TRBJ2-7; 9 bases line up with TRBD1. The CDR3 length is 14 residues. CDR1 is SGHNT and CDR2 is YYREEE in the germline V gene (reference sequence). The J segment lost 6 bases and the V segment lost 2 bases, leaving 6 bases of the junction unmatched. CDR3 DNA: TGTGCCAGCAGCTTCGACAGGGGGGGTCTCGAGCAGTACTTC. Translating gives CASSFDRGGLEQYF.

The chain employs TRBV5-1 and TRBJ2-1; 8 positions match TRBD2. Germline V lookup: CDR1 SGHRS, CDR2 YFSETQ. V trimming: 5 bases; J trimming: 5 bases; junction bases outside the gene matches: 9. This CDR3 region has 15 residues. CDR3 in amino acids: CASSSGGPSHNEQFF. CDR3 DNA: TGCGCCAGCAGTTCGGGGGGGCCCTCTCACAATGAGCAGTTCTTC.

This clonotype appeared a few times. The rearrangement joins TRBV25-1 to TRBJ2-7, with 9 bases fitting TRBD2. The germline CDR1 and CDR2 sequences are MGHDK and SYGVNS. This CDR3 is 15 amino acids long. V lost 2 bases and J lost 5; bases outside the gene matches: 7. The CDR3 DNA reads TGTGCCAGCAGTGAAGATACTAGCGGGCTCCACGAGCAGTACTTC. The encoded protein is CASSEDTSGLHEQYF.

This clonotype was recorded many times. The chain's CDR3 is CASSLVRTLAYNEQFF. DNA for the CDR3: TGCGCCAGCAGCTTGGTCAGGACTTTAGCCTACAATGAGCAGTTCTTC. The genes are TRBV5-1 and TRBJ2-1; tentative D call: TRBD2 (5 bases). The CDR3 sequence is 16 residues long. Germline V CDR1 and CDR2: SGHRS, YFSETQ. Between the trimmed V and J ends, which lost 0 bases and 2 bases, there was a span of 12 bases.

This chain joins TRBV5-1 and TRBJ2-5; D not resolved. The CDR3 is 15 amino acids. Germline V lookup: CDR1 SGHRS, CDR2 YFSETQ. Trimming cost V 0 bases and J 4 bases, with 13 bases left between them. CDR3 loop: CASSLVPSLLETQYF. CDR3 DNA: TGCGCCAGCAGCTTGGTGCCAAGTTTATTAGAGACCCAGTACTTC.